A single T cell receptor (beta chain) is shown here with its context. In the authors' workflow: Amplification of reference gene primers was used by the study to estimate nucleated cell counts. The method was immunoSEQ multiplex PCR; TCRdb's version includes in-frame clones alone and lacks a portion of them. V and J calls and clone size follow that table, whereas D and trimming were derived from the DNA. The table includes 120,000 to 150,000 clones, nearly 85% detected once. The CDR3 extends over 14 amino acids. Germline V gene sequence: CDR1 SGHVS, CDR2 FQNEAQ. V was pared by 1 base and J by 5 bases, with 2 bases of the junction left unmatched. The entry originates in a study of blood T cell repertoires in COVID-19.

The rearrangement uses TRBV7-8 and TRBJ1-5; 7 bases line up with TRBD1. The TCR sequence derives from a man aged 45-65 years in a cohort exposed to, infected with or recovered from COVID-19 (not recorded which). Material for sequencing was PBMCs or T cells enriched from blood (not recorded which). The CDR3 region has the DNA TGTGCCAGCAGCTTAGGGACAGGAGATCAGCCCCAGCATTTT. Its protein is CASSLGTGDQPQHF. The full variable domain, with the rest looked up from reference TRBV7-8 and TRBJ1-5, is GAGVSQSPRYKVAKRGQDVALRCDPISGHVSLFWYQQALGQGPEFLTYFQNEAQLDKSGLPSDRFFAERPEGSVSTLKIQRTQQEDSAVYLCASSLGTGDQPQHFGDGTRLSIL.